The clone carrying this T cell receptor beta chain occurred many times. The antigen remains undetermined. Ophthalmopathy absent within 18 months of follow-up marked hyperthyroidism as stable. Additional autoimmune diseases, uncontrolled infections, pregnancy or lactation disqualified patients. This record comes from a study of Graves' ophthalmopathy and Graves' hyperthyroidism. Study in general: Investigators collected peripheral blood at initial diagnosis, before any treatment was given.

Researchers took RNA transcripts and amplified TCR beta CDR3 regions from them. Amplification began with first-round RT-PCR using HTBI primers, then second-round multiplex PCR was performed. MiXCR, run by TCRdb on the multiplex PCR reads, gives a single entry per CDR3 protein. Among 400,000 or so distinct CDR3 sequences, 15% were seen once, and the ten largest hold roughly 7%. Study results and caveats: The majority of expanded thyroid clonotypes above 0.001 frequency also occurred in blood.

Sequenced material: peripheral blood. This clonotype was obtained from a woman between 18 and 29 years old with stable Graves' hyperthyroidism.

CDR3 nucleotides: TGCAGTGCTGTCCCCGGACAGCAGACTGAAGCTTTCTTT. Translation: CSAVPGQQTEAFF. This chain uses TRBV20-1 with TRBJ1-1, with D possibly matching TRBD1 (6 bases). Trimming shortened V by 5 bases and J by 5 bases, and 15 bases separated the two germline ends. This CDR3 comprises 13 residues. Germline V gives CDR1 DFQATT, CDR2 SNEGSKA (reference sequence).